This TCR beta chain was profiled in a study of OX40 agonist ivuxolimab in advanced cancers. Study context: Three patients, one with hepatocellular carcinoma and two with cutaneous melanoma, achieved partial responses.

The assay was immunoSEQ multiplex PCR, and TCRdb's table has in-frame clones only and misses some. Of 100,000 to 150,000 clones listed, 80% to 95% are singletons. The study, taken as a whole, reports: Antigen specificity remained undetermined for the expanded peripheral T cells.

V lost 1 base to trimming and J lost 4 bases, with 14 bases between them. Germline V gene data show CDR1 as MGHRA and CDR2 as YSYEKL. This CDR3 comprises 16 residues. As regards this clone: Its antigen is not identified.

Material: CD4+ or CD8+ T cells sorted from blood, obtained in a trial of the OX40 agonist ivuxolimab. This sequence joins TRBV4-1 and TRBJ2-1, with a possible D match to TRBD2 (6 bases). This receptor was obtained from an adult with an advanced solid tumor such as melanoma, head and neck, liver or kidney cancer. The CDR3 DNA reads TGCGCCAGCAGCCAAGGGAGCGGGCTCACATACAATGAGCAGTTCTTC. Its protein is CASSQGSGLTYNEQFF.